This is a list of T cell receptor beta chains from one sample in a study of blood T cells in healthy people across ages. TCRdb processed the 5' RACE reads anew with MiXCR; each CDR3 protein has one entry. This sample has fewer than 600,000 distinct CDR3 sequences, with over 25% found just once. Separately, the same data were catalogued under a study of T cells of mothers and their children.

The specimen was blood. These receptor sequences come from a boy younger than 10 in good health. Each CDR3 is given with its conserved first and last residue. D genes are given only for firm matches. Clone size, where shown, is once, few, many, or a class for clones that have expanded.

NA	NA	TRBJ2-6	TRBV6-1	CASSTLGGAHSGANVLTF	TGTGCCAGCAGCACCCTAGGGGGGGCCCACTCTGGGGCCAACGTCCTGACTTTC
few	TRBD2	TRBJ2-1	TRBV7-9	CASSPPTSGSWNEQFF	TGTGCCAGCAGCCCTCCGACGAGCGGGAGCTGGAATGAGCAGTTCTTC
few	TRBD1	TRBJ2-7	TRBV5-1	CASSLGDREYYEQYF	TGCGCCAGCAGCTTGGGGGACAGGGAGTACTACGAGCAGTACTTC
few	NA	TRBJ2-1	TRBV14	CASSQQQDEQFF	TGTGCCAGCAGCCAACAGCAAGATGAGCAGTTCTTC
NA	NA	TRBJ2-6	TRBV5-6	CASSLVEGSSGANVLTF	TGTGCCAGCAGCTTGGTCGAGGGGAGCTCTGGGGCCAACGTCCTGACTTTC
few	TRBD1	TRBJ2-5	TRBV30	CAWATGQETQYF	TGTGCCTGGGCGACAGGGCAAGAGACCCAGTACTTC
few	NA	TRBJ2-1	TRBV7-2	CASSLYFEQFF	TGTGCCAGCAGCTTATATTTTGAGCAGTTCTTC
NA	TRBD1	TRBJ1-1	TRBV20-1	CSARENTGTGILF	TGCAGTGCTAGAGAGAACACCGGGACAGGAATCCTCTTT
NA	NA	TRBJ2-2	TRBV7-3	CASAPGFPGELFF	TGTGCCAGCGCCCCGGGGTTTCCCGGGGAGCTGTTTTTT
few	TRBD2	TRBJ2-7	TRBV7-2	CASSPLAGDAYEQYF	TGTGCCAGCAGTCCTCTAGCGGGAGATGCCTACGAGCAGTACTTC
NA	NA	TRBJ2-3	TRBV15	CATSRTDTQYF	TGTGCCACCAGCAGAACAGATACGCAGTATTTT
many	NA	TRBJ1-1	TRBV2	CASSEGNLNTEAFF	TGTGCCAGCAGTGAAGGTAATTTGAACACTGAAGCTTTCTTT
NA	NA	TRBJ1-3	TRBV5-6	CASSWDPSSGNTIYF	TGTGCCAGCAGCTGGGACCCGAGCTCTGGAAACACCATATATTTT
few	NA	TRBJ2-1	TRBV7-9	CASRKMGLASAEQFF	TGTGCCAGCAGAAAGATGGGCCTAGCGAGTGCTGAGCAGTTCTTC
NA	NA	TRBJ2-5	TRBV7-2	CASSLVLGMETQYF	TGTGCCAGCAGCTTAGTTCTGGGGATGGAGACCCAGTACTTC